These 25 T cell receptor beta chains were sequenced from one sample in a study of T cell responses to AZD1222 COVID-19 vaccine. Profiled with immunoSEQ multiplex PCR; TCRdb holds only in-frame clones, not every one. The data contain approximately 140,000 clones, 82% of them seen just once; the ten biggest clones take up about 3.8%. The sample was peripheral blood, taken on day 0 of MenACWY control vaccination. These receptors were collected from an adult in good health.

The V gene is TRBV4-1, the J gene TRBJ2-3; no reliable D call. Trimming shortened V by 4 bases and J by 0 bases, and 8 bases separated the two germline ends. This CDR3 comprises 14 residues. CDR1 is MGHRA, CDR2 YSYEKL, per germline. CDR3 amino acids: CASSRIISTDTQYF. The CDR3 DNA reads TGCGCCAGCAGCCGGATTATTAGCACAGATACGCAGTATTTT.

This sequence joins TRBV4-1 and TRBJ1-4; D unresolved. V lost 3 bases, J lost 4 bases, and 15 bases lay in between. This CDR3 is built from 16 residues. Germline V gene lookup returns CDR1 MGHRA and CDR2 YSYEKL. The chain's CDR3 is CASSQPGRRINEKLFF. CDR3 coding DNA: TGCGCCAGCAGCCAGCCGGGTAGGAGAATTAATGAAAAACTGTTTTTT.

V gene TRBV5-4 combines with J gene TRBJ1-6; TRBD1 might be the D (6 bases). Trimming removed 0 bases from V and 7 bases from J, with 11 bases in between. The germline gives CDR1 SGHNT, CDR2 YYREEE (reference sequence). The CDR3 is made up of 15 amino acids. CDR3 nucleotides: TGTGCCAGCAGCTTGGGACAGGTCAGCAATTCACCCCTCCACTTT. Translating it yields CASSLGQVSNSPLHF.

This chain uses TRBV5-1 with TRBJ1-1; D call uncertain. The V gene's germline CDR1 is SGHRS and CDR2 YFSETQ. The ends were cut back, 4 bases at V and 5 bases at J, with 18 bases in the middle. This CDR3 is built from 15 residues. CDR3 in amino acids: CASSPRLEARTEAFF. Written as DNA, the CDR3 is TGCGCCAGCAGCCCACGATTGGAAGCAAGGACTGAAGCTTTCTTT. The full variable domain, in which reference TRBV5-1 and TRBJ1-1 provide the parts outside the CDR3, is KAGVTQTPRYLIKTRGQQVTLSCSPISGHRSVSWYQQTPGQGLQFLFEYFSETQRNKGNFPGRFSGRQFSNSRSEMNVSTLELGDSALYLCASSPRLEARTEAFFGQGTRLTVV.

This rearrangement joins TRBV29-1 to TRBJ2-2; D remains ambiguous. This CDR3 spans 13 amino acids. The V gene's germline CDR1 is SQVTM and CDR2 ANQGSEA. The germline V and J ends were trimmed by 4 bases and 1 base, with 7 bases remaining between them. CDR3 sequence: CSVGAGNTGELFF. Written as DNA, the CDR3 is TGCAGCGTTGGTGCAGGGAACACCGGGGAGCTGTTTTTT.

This chain joins TRBV6-2 or TRBV6-3 and TRBJ2-7; D is undetermined. Between the trimmed V and J ends, which lost 5 bases and 1 base, there was a span of 9 bases. This CDR3 spans 13 amino acids. Germline CDR1 MNHEY, CDR2 SVGEGT. In DNA, the CDR3 is TGTGCCAGCAGTAACCTACAGTCCTACGAGCAGTACGTC. Translating it yields CASSNLQSYEQYV.

This rearrangement joins TRBV25-1 to TRBJ1-6, with D hard to call. Trimming left V 9 bases short and J 0 bases short, with 12 bases between. Germline V gene data show CDR1 as MGHDK and CDR2 as SYGVNS. The CDR3 spans 15 residues. CDR3 DNA sequence: TGTGCCAGAACCCTGAATAGCTCCTATAATTCACCCCTCCACTTT. The encoded protein is CARTLNSSYNSPLHF.

V and J are TRBV4-1 and TRBJ1-6; D call uncertain. This CDR3 has 14 residues. Trimming removed 1 base from V and 6 bases from J, with 7 bases in between. The germline V gene has CDR1 MGHRA and CDR2 YSYEKL. The CDR3 DNA reads TGCGCCAGCAGCCAAGGCCATCTTAATTCACCCCTCCACTTT. This translates into CASSQGHLNSPLHF.

In its sample, this clone was seen a few times. The sample contains more than one DNA sequence encoding this CDR3. The rearrangement links TRBV24-1 to TRBJ2-1; 8 nucleotides match TRBD1. The CDR3 is 16 amino acids. Germline assignment: CDR1 KGHDR and CDR2 SFDVKD. V was pared by 2 bases and J by 1 base, with 3 bases of the junction left unmatched. The CDR3, as DNA: TGTGCCACCAGTGATTCTGGACAGGGATCCTACAATGAGCAGTTCTTC. Translating it yields CATSDSGQGSYNEQFF.

This clone was detected once. The V gene is TRBV3-1 (or the pseudogene TRBV3-2), the J gene TRBJ1-1, with 7 bases identical to TRBD1. The CDR3 runs 13 residues. In germline, CDR1 is LGHDT, CDR2 YNNKEL (reference sequence). V shed 4 bases and J 8 bases; nucleotides not matched to a gene: 7. The CDR3: CASSPRQGREAFF. For the CDR3, the DNA is TGTGCCAGCAGCCCCCGACAGGGACGGGAAGCTTTCTTT.

The J gene is TRBJ1-5, the V gene TRBV5-6; maybe TRBD1 (5 bases). The germline V gene has CDR1 SGHDT and CDR2 YYEEEE. With 0 bases removed from V and 2 bases from J, the gap between germline ends came to 15 bases. The CDR3 has 17 residues. The CDR3 reads CASSLGGGASGNQPQHF. The CDR3 bases are TGTGCCAGCAGCTTGGGGGGAGGGGCCTCTGGCAATCAGCCCCAGCATTTT.

This clone was found a few times. The chain combines TRBV3-1 (or the pseudogene TRBV3-2) with TRBJ1-3; D remains unclear. CDR1 and CDR2 from the germline V gene are LGHDT and YNNKEL (reference sequence). CDR3 length: 15 residues. The V gene lost 2 bases and the J gene lost 0 bases, with 8 bases spanning the gap. CDR3 bases: TGTGCCAGCAGCCAACAGGTTCTCTCTGGAAACACCATATATTTT. This sequence encodes CASSQQVLSGNTIYF.

CDR3 protein: CASSFRAKNIQYF. CDR3 in DNA: TGCGCCAGCAGCTTCCGAGCCAAAAACATTCAGTACTTC. The chain has TRBV5-1 and TRBJ2-4; no reliable D call. Germline values: CDR1 SGHRS, CDR2 YFSETQ. The length of the CDR3 is 13 residues. V was cut by 2 bases and J by 0 bases, with 3 bases left in between.

This clone showed up just once. V gene TRBV29-1 combines with J gene TRBJ1-1; D not certain. The CDR3 runs 15 residues. V lost 4 bases and J 5 bases, leaving 20 bases between the germline ends. Germline V gene sequence: CDR1 SQVTM, CDR2 ANQGSEA. This CDR3 is CSVVSPAGVGTEAFF. The CDR3 bases are TGCAGCGTTGTTTCTCCGGCGGGCGTGGGTACTGAAGCTTTCTTT.

The chain is built from TRBV27 and TRBJ1-5; no clear D gene. V shed 6 bases and J shed 1 base, with 16 bases lying between them. CDR3 length: 16 amino acids. CDR1 is MNHEY and CDR2 is SMNVEV in the germline V gene (reference sequence). The CDR3 DNA follows: TGTGCCAGCAGCCCCACCTGGCGACGGAGCAATCAGCCCCAGCATTTT. This translates into CASSPTWRRSNQPQHF.

The rearrangement uses TRBV9 and TRBJ2-6; 8 nucleotides agree with TRBD2. The germline V gene has CDR1 SGDLS and CDR2 YYNGEE. This CDR3 comprises 15 residues. With 6 bases clipped from V and 2 bases from J, the junction kept 4 bases outside the gene matches. CDR3 residues: CASNREGAGANVLTF. The CDR3 nucleotides are TGTGCCAGCAATCGGGAGGGGGCTGGGGCCAACGTCCTGACTTTC.

The V call is TRBV7-3, the J call TRBJ1-1, with D tentatively TRBD1 (6 bases). Germline CDR1 is SGHTA and CDR2 is FQGTGA. This CDR3 has 14 amino acids. Trimming cost V 4 bases and J 4 bases, with 13 bases left between them. CDR3 sequence reads: CASSSAGRGTEAFF. Written as DNA, the CDR3 is TGTGCCAGCAGCTCTGCCGGCAGGGGCACTGAAGCTTTCTTT.

This sequence joins TRBV7-3 and TRBJ1-3; a possible D gene is TRBD1 (5 bases). Trimming pared 2 bases from V and 5 bases from J, leaving 16 bases between. Germline assignment: CDR1 SGHTA and CDR2 FQGTGA. The CDR3 extends over 16 amino acids. The CDR3 DNA reads TGTGCCAGCAGCTTACCGACATACAGGCCAAGAAACACCATATATTTT. Protein sequence: CASSLPTYRPRNTIYF.

The chain links TRBV7-9 to TRBJ1-1; perhaps TRBD1 as D (5 bases). V lost 1 base and J 8 bases, leaving 8 bases between the germline ends. Germline V gene data show CDR1 as SEHNR and CDR2 as FQNEAQ (reference sequence). This CDR3 has 12 residues. As DNA, the CDR3 is TGTGCCAGCAGCTTAGGACAGCAGGAAGCTTTCTTT. Translation: CASSLGQQEAFF.

The chain links TRBV7-9 to TRBJ2-5, with TRBD1 as a possible D gene (6 bases). The CDR3 length is 15 residues. Deletions cut 5 bases from V and 2 bases from J, with 15 bases between. Looked up from germline, CDR1 is SEHNR and CDR2 is FQNEAQ (reference sequence). The CDR3 region is CASSLSNREQETQYF. Written as DNA, the CDR3 is TGTGCCAGCAGCCTTTCGAACAGGGAACAAGAGACCCAGTACTTC. The variable domain in full, completed from reference TRBV7-9 and TRBJ2-5, reads DTGVSQNPRHKITKRGQNVTFRCDPISEHNRLYWYRQTLGQGPEFLTYFQNEAQLEKSRLLSDRFSAERPKGSFSTLEIQRTEQGDSAMYLCASSLSNREQETQYFGPGTRLLVL.

The chain links TRBV7-2 to TRBJ2-2; 7 bases are shared with TRBD1. The germline V gene has CDR1 SGHTA and CDR2 FQGNSA. Losses at the gene ends were 6 bases for V and 1 base for J; bases not matched to a gene: 8. The CDR3 contains 16 residues. This chain's CDR3 is CASRNRRTGNTGELFF. CDR3 bases: TGTGCCAGCAGAAACCGGAGGACAGGGAACACCGGGGAGCTGTTTTTT.

The chain links TRBV28 to TRBJ1-1; D is unclear. The CDR3 spans 14 residues. Germline V gene data show CDR1 as MDHEN and CDR2 as SYDVKM. V was trimmed by 5 bases and J by 0 bases, leaving 10 bases between them. The DNA for the CDR3 is TGTGCCAGCAGTCCGCCTGGACTGAACACTGAAGCTTTCTTT. Encoded protein: CASSPPGLNTEAFF.

The rearrangement joins TRBV7-8 to TRBJ1-4; TRBD1 aligns across 7 bases. Germline V gene data show CDR1 as SGHVS and CDR2 as FQNEAQ. The CDR3 has 18 amino acids. Trimming cost V 5 bases and J 0 bases; bases outside gene matches: 12. CDR3 DNA: TGTGCCAGCAGCCCTTTCAGGGTGAGGGGGCCAACTAATGAAAAACTGTTTTTT. It yields the protein CASSPFRVRGPTNEKLFF.

The chain recombines TRBV5-6 with TRBJ1-1; TRBD1 matches at 7 bases. V lost 4 bases and J lost 3; bases outside the gene matches: 3. The CDR3 has 13 amino acids. Looked up from germline, CDR1 is SGHDT and CDR2 is YYEEEE. CDR3 nucleotide sequence: TGTGCCAGCAGCCCACAGGGGTACACTGAAGCTTTCTTT. Protein product: CASSPQGYTEAFF.

This clone came up a few times. This chain links TRBV18 with TRBJ1-4; unclear D gene. From germline, CDR1 is KGHSH and CDR2 LQKENI. Between the trimmed V and J ends, which lost 2 bases and 0 bases, there was a span of 7 bases. The CDR3 spans 15 residues. This chain's CDR3 is CASSPTHATNEKLFF. CDR3 nucleotide sequence: TGTGCCAGCTCACCAACCCATGCAACTAATGAAAAACTGTTTTTT. Looking up the rest from reference TRBV18 and TRBJ1-4 gives the full variable domain: NAGVMQNPRHLVRRRGQEARLRCSPMKGHSHVYWYRQLPEEGLKFMVYLQKENIIDESGMPKERFSAEFPKEGPSILRIQQVVRGDSAAYFCASSPTHATNEKLFFGSGTQLSVL.